The entry that follows covers one T cell receptor (beta chain) sequence. Its antigen is unknown. This sample stems from a study of Tregs in tolerant kidney transplant recipients. Unstimulated regulatory T cells (CD4+CD25+CD127-), CD4+CD25- non-regulatory cells, CD4 and CD8 cells were FACS-sorted from thawed PBMCs. The germline V and J ends were trimmed by 1 base and 5 bases, with 22 bases remaining between them. Looked up from germline, CDR1 is SGHDN and CDR2 is FVKESK. The CDR3 loop spans 18 amino acids. Study-wide findings and caveats: Few patients were studied, so findings need validation in larger groups. Tregs expanded with activated donor B cells seemed most donor-specific.

Data came from immunoSEQ multiplex PCR; TCRdb stores just in-frame clones and leaves some out. This sample carries tens of thousands of clones, less than 90% of them seen once, and the ten largest clones take roughly 4.5%. Sequenced sample: CD4+ T cells from blood. The V call is TRBV14, the J call TRBJ2-3; the D gene is possibly TRBD2 (5 bases). The receptor was derived from a human donor in good health. Here the CDR3 reads CASSQGPGWEKEGDTQYF. CDR3 DNA: TGTGCCAGCAGCCAAGGGCCAGGATGGGAGAAGGAAGGAGATACGCAGTATTTT.